This is a list of T cell receptor beta chains from one sample in a study of cytomegalovirus exposure and HLA in healthy donors. The data were produced by immunoSEQ multiplex PCR, yet TCRdb's version contains in-frame clones alone and is incomplete. The sample includes more than 85,000 clones, under 85% of them seen just once. Sequencing was carried out using PBMCs. Receptors were obtained from a man aged 30 to 45 in good health and CMV-seronegative. Each CDR3 is given with its conserved first and last residue. D genes are given only for firm matches. Part of the rows lack a size; the others show once, few, many or a class for expanded clones.

.,TRBV11-2,TRBJ2-7,once,CASSMTSSYEQYF,TGTGCCAGCAGCATGACTAGCTCCTACGAGCAGTACTTC
TRBD2,TRBV6-5,TRBJ2-3,.,CASSSGSGAQYF,TGTGCCAGCAGTTCAGGGAGCGGGGCGCAGTATTTT
.,TRBV14,TRBJ1-2,.,CASSPDRSYGYTF,TGTGCCAGCAGCCCCGACAGGTCCTATGGCTACACCTTC
TRBD1,TRBV7-9,TRBJ1-2,.,CASSRPGTVYGYTF,TGTGCCAGCAGCCGCCCAGGGACAGTCTATGGCTACACCTTC
.,TRBV7-3,TRBJ1-1,.,CASSLMGGMNTEAFF,TGTGCCAGCAGCTTAATGGGGGGGATGAACACTGAAGCTTTCTTT
.,TRBV10-1,TRBJ2-3,few,CASSGSGTDTQYF,TGCGCCAGCAGTGGTTCCGGCACAGATACGCAGTATTTT
.,TRBV9,TRBJ1-5,.,CASSVSPQVGQPQHF,TGTGCCAGCAGCGTATCTCCTCAGGTCGGCCAGCCCCAGCATTTT
TRBD1,TRBV5-1,TRBJ1-1,.,CASSLAPIGTGGWDTEAFF,TGCGCCAGCAGCTTGGCCCCCATTGGGACAGGGGGCTGGGATACTGAAGCTTTCTTT
TRBD1,TRBV5-1,TRBJ2-7,.,CASSTQGQGGGEQYF,TGCGCCAGCAGCACACAAGGACAGGGGGGGGGCGAGCAGTACTTC
TRBD1,TRBV2,TRBJ1-4,few,CASSGDSVEKLFF,TGTGCCAGCAGCGGGGACAGCGTGGAAAAACTGTTTTTT
.,TRBV9,TRBJ1-1,.,CASSVSGMNTEAFF,TGTGCCAGCAGCGTATCGGGGATGAACACTGAAGCTTTCTTT
.,TRBV27,TRBJ2-3,.,CASSPPGGLTDTQYF,TGTGCCAGCAGTCCCCCAGGGGGGTTGACAGATACGCAGTATTTT
TRBD2,TRBV30,TRBJ2-1,.,CAWSVRGAGSEQFF,TGTGCCTGGAGTGTACGCGGAGCGGGGAGTGAGCAGTTCTTC
.,TRBV6-5,TRBJ1-2,few,CASRRDRQGGYTF,TGTGCCAGCAGGCGCGACAGGCAGGGTGGCTACACCTTC
TRBD2,TRBV4-2,TRBJ2-3,.,CASRPSGTADTQYF,TGTGCCAGCAGGCCTAGCGGGACCGCAGATACGCAGTATTTT
TRBD1,TRBV6-1,TRBJ1-2,.,CASSNFAGQGYGYTF,TGTGCCAGCAGCAACTTTGCGGGACAGGGATATGGCTACACCTTC
.,TRBV27,TRBJ2-5,.,CASSLVSAGQETQYF,TGTGCCAGCAGTTTGGTTTCGGCAGGTCAAGAGACCCAGTACTTC
.,TRBV28,TRBJ2-3,.,CASSGGGTATDTQYF,TGTGCCAGCAGTGGAGGGGGGACAGCCACAGATACGCAGTATTTT
.,TRBV7-3,TRBJ2-3,.,CASSRGSNRATDTQYF,TGTGCCAGCAGCCGGGGTTCAAATAGAGCCACAGATACGCAGTATTTT
.,TRBV19,TRBJ2-2,few,CASSGSWAAGELFF,TGTGCCAGTAGTGGGAGCTGGGCGGCCGGGGAGCTGTTTTTT
.,TRBV6-7,TRBJ2-7,.,CASTGSGLGNEQYF,TGTGCCAGCACGGGATCGGGATTGGGCAACGAGCAGTACTTC
.,TRBV19,TRBJ2-2,.,CASSPDSTGELFF,TGTGCCAGTAGCCCGGACAGTACCGGGGAGCTGTTTTTT
.,TRBV2,TRBJ1-6,.,CASSYGNNSPLHF,TGTGCCAGCAGTTACGGGAATAATTCACCCCTCCACTTT
.,TRBV28,TRBJ2-7,.,CASSPQETTPREQYF,TGTGCCAGCAGTCCTCAGGAAACCACCCCCCGCGAGCAGTACTTC